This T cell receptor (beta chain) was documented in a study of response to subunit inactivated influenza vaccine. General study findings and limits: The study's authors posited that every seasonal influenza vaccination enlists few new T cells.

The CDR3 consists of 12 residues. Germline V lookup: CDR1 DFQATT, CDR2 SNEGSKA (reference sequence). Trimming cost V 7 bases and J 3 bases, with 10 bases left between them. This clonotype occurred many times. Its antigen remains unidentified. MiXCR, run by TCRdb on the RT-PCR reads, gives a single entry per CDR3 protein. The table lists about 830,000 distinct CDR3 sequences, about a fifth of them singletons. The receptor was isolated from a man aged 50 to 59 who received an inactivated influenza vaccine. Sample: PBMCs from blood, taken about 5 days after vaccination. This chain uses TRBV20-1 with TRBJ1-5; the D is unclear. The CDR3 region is CSGSKINQPQHF. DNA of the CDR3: TGCAGTGGGTCTAAAATCAATCAGCCCCAGCATTTT.